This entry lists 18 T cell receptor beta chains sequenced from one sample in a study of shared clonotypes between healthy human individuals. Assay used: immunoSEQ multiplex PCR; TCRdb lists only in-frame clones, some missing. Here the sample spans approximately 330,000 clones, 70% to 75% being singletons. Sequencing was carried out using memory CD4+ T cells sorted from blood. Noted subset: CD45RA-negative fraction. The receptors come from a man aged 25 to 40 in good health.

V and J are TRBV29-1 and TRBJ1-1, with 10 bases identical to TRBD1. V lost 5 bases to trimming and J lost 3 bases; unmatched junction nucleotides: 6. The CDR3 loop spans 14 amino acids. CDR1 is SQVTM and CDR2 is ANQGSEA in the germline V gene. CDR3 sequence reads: CSVYRDRGDTEAFF. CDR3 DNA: TGCAGCGTTTACCGGGACAGGGGAGACACTGAAGCTTTCTTT.

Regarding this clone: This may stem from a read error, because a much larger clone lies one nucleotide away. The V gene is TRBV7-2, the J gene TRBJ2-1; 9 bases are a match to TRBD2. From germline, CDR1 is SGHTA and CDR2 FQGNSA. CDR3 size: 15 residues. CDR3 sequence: CAGSRGTSRQNEQFF. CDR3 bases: TGTGCCGGCAGCAGAGGGACTAGCCGACAGAATGAGCAGTTCTTC.

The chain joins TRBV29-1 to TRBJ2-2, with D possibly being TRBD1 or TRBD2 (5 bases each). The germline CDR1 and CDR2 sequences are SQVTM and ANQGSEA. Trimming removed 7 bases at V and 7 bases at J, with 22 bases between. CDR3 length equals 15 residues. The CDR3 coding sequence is TGCAGCGCCATTATCGGGACCGTATGGGGCGGGGAGCTGTTTTTT. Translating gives CSAIIGTVWGGELFF.

CDR3 amino acids: CAISPGREDTQYF. The CDR3 nucleotides are TGTGCCATCAGCCCCGGGCGGGAAGATACGCAGTATTTT. The J gene is TRBJ2-3, the V gene TRBV10-3; TRBD2 might be the D (6 bases). CDR1 is ENHRY and CDR2 is SYGVKD in the germline V gene. The V end lost 6 bases, the J end lost 5 bases, and 12 bases lay between the germline ends. This CDR3 spans 13 amino acids.

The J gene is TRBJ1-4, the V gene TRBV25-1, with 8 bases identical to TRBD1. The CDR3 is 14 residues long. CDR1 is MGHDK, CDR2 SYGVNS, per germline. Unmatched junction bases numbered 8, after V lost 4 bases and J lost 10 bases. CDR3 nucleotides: TGTGCCAGCAGTGGGGGGACAGGTTCGGGAAAACTGTTTTTT. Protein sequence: CASSGGTGSGKLFF.

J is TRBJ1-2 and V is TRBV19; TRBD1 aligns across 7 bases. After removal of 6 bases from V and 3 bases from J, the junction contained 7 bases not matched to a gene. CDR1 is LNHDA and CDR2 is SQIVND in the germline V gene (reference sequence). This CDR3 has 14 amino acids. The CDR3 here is CASRPTGYDYGYTF. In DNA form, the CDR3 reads TGTGCCAGTAGGCCGACAGGGTATGACTATGGCTACACCTTC.

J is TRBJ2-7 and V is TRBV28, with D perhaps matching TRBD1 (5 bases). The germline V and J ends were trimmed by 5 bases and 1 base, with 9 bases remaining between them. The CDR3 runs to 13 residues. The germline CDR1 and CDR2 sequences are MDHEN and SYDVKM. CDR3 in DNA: TGTGCCAGCAGTAGGGGCAATTCCTACGAGCAGTACTTC. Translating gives CASSRGNSYEQYF.

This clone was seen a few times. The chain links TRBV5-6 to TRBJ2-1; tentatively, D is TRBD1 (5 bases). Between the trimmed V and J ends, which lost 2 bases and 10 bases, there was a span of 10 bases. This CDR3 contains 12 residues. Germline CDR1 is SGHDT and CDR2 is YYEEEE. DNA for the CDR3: TGTGCCAGCAGCTTCGGCTGGGGCGAGCAGTTCTTC. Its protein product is CASSFGWGEQFF.

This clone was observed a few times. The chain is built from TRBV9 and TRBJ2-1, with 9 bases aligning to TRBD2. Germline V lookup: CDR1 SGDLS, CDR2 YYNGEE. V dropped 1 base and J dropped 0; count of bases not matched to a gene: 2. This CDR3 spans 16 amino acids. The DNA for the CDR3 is TGTGCCAGCAGCGTAAGCGGGAGGTCCTCCTACAATGAGCAGTTCTTC. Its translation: CASSVSGRSSYNEQFF. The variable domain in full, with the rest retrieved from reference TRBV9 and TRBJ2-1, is DSGVTQTPKHLITATGQRVTLRCSPRSGDLSVYWYQQSLDQGLQFLIQYYNGEERAKGNILERFSAQQFPDLHSELNLSSLELGDSALYFCASSVSGRSSYNEQFFGPGTRLTVL.

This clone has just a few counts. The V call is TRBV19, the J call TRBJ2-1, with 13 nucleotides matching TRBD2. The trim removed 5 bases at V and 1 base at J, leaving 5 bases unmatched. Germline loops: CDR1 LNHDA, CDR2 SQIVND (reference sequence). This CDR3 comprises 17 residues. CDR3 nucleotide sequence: TGTGCCAGTAGTTCGACTAGCGGGAGGCGGTCCTACAATGAGCAGTTCTTC. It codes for CASSSTSGRRSYNEQFF.

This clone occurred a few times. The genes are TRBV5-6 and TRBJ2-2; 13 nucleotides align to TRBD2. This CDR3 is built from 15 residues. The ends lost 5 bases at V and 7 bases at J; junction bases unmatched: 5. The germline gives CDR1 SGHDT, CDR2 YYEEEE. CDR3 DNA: TGTGCCAGCAGTAGGACTAGCGGGAGAGTCGGGGAGCTGTTTTTT. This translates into CASSRTSGRVGELFF.

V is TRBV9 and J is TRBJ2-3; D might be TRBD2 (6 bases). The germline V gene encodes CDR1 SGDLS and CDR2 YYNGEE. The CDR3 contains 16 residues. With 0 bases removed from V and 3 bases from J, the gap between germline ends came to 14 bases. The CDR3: CASSVGGAGLTDTQYF. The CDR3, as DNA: TGTGCCAGCAGCGTAGGCGGGGCGGGACTGACAGATACGCAGTATTTT.

CDR3 sequence: CASIRSPSRVNYEQYF. The CDR3 nucleotides are TGTGCCAGCATTCGGAGCCCTAGCCGGGTTAACTACGAGCAGTACTTC. The gene calls are TRBV9 and TRBJ2-7; D is perhaps TRBD2 (5 bases). CDR1 and CDR2 (germline): SGDLS, YYNGEE. The ends were cut back, 6 bases at V and 3 bases at J, with 22 bases in the middle. The CDR3 is 16 residues long.

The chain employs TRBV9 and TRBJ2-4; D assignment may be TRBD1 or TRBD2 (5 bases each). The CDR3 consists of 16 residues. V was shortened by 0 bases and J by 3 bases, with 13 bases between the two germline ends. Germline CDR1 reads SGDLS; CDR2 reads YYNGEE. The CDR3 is CASSVGGWTDKNIQYF. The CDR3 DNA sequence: TGTGCCAGCAGCGTAGGGGGGTGGACTGACAAAAACATTCAGTACTTC.

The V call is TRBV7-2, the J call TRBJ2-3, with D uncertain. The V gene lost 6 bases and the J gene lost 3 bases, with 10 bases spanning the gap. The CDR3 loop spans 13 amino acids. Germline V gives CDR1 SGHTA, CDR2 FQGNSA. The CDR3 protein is CASRRTRTDTQYF. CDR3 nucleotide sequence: TGTGCCAGCAGACGTACCCGGACAGATACGCAGTATTTT.

CDR3 in DNA: TGCGCCAGCAGCCAAGTGAGACAGGGGAATGTGCATCAAAAACTGTTTTTT. The encoded protein is CASSQVRQGNVHQKLFF. The chain is built from TRBV4-1 and TRBJ1-4; 8 bases agree with TRBD1. Trimming at V came to 1 base and at J to 9 bases, leaving 13 bases not matched to a gene. Germline-derived CDR1 and CDR2 are MGHRA and YSYEKL. The CDR3 is 17 amino acids.

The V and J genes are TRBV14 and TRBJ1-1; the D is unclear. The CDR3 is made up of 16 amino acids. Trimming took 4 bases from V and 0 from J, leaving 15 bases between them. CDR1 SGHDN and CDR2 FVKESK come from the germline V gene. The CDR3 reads CASSPPVRVLNTEAFF. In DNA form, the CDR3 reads TGTGCCAGCAGCCCTCCAGTCCGGGTATTGAACACTGAAGCTTTCTTT.

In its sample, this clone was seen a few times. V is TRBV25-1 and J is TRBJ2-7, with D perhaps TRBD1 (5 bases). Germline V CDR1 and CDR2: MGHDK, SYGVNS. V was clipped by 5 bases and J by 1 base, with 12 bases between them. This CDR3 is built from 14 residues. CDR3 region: CASSLSGKSYEQYF. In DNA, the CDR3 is TGTGCCAGCAGTCTTTCAGGGAAGTCCTACGAGCAGTACTTC.